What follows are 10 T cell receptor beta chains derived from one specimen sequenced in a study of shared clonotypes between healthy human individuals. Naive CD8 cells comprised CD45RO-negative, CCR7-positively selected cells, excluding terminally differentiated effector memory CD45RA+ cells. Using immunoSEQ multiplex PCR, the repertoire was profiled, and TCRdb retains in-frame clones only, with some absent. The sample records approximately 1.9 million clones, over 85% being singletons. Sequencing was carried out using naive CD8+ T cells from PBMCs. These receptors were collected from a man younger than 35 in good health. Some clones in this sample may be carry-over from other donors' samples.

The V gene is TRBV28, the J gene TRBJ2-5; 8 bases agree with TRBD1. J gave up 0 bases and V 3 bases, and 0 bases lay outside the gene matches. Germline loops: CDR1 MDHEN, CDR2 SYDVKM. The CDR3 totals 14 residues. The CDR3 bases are TGTGCCAGCAGTTTGGGACAGGACCAAGAGACCCAGTACTTC. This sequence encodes CASSLGQDQETQYF.

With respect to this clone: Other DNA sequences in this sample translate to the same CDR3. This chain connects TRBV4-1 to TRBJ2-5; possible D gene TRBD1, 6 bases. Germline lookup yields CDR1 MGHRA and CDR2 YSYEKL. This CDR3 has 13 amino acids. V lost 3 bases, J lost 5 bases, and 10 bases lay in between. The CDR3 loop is CASSQDSEETQYF. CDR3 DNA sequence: TGCGCCAGCAGCCAGGACAGTGAGGAGACCCAGTACTTC.

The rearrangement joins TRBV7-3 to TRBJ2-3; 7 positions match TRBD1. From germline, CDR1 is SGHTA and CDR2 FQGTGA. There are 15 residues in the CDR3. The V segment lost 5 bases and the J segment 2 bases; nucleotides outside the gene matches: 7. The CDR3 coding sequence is TGTGCCAGCAGCCTAGGGACAGTTACCACAGATACGCAGTATTTT. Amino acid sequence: CASSLGTVTTDTQYF.

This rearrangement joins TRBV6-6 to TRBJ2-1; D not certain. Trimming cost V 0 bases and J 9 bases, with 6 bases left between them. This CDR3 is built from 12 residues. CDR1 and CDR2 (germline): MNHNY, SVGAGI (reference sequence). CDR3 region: CASSYSETEQFF. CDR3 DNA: TGTGCCAGCAGTTACTCGGAGACTGAGCAGTTCTTC.

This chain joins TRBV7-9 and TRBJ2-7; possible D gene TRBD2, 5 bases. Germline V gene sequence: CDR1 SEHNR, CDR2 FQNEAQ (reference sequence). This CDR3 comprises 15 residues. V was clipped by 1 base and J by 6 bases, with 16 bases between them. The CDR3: CASSLGPSMASEQYF. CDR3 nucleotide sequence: TGTGCCAGCAGCTTAGGTCCTAGCATGGCGAGCGAGCAGTACTTC.

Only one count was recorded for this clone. The CDR3 DNA sequence: TGTGCCAGCAGCCTACCTGGAGGCAGAATGAACACTGAAGCTTTCTTT. This encodes CASSLPGGRMNTEAFF. The J gene is TRBJ1-1, the V gene TRBV7-8; no clear D gene. The V gene lost 5 bases and the J gene lost 0 bases, with 16 bases spanning the gap. Germline loops: CDR1 SGHVS, CDR2 FQNEAQ. The CDR3 loop spans 16 amino acids.

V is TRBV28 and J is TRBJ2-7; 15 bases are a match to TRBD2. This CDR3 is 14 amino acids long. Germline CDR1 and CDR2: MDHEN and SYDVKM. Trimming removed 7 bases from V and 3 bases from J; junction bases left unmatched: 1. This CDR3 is CASTGLAGGYEQYF. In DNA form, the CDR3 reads TGTGCCAGCACGGGACTAGCGGGAGGCTACGAGCAGTACTTC.

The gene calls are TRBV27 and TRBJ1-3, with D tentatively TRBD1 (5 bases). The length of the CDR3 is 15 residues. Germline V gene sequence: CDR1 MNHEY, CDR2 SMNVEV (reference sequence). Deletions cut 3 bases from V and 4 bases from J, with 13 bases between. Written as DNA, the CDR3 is TGTGCCAGCAGTTTTTTAAGGGGACGAGGAAACACCATATATTTT. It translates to CASSFLRGRGNTIYF.

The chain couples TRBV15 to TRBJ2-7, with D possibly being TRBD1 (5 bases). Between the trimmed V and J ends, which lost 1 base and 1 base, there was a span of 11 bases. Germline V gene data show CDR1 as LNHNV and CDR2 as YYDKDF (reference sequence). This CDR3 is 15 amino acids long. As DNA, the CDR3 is TGTGCCACCAGCAGAGCCCCCGACAGTTCCTACGAGCAGTACTTC. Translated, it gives CATSRAPDSSYEQYF.

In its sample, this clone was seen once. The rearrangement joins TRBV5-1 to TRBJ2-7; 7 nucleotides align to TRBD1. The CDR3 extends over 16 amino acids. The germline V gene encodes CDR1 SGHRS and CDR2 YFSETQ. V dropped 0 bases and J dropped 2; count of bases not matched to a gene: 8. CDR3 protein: CASSLGNRGLPYEQYF. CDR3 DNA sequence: TGCGCCAGCAGCTTGGGTAACAGGGGATTACCCTACGAGCAGTACTTC.